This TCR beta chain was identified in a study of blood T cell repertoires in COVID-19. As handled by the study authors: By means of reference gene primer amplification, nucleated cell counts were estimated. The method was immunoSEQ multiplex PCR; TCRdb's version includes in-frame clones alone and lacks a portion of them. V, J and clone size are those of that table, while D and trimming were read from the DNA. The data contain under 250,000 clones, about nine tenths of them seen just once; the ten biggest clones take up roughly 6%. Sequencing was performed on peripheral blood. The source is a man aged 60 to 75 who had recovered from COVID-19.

This chain's CDR3 is CASSVTGINEKLFF. For the CDR3, the DNA is TGTGCCAGTAGTGTGACAGGGATTAATGAAAAACTGTTTTTT. The chain couples TRBV19 to TRBJ1-4; 7 bases agree with TRBD1. The CDR3 totals 14 residues. CDR1 and CDR2 from the germline V gene are LNHDA and SQIVND (reference sequence). With V trimmed by 5 bases and J by 4 bases, 4 bases remained unmatched.